The 26 T cell receptor beta chains presented below share a single source sample, sequenced in a study of CD8 T cells in Susac syndrome (dated by TCRdb to between 2019 and 2020). Library preparation used the immunoSEQ multiplex PCR assay. RNA was extracted using the RNeasy kit, and about 0.45 to 1 ug of the RNA was reverse transcribed with random hexamers. TCRdb itself trimmed the public reads at Q25 with fastp, ran MiXCR and retained productive beta chains. CDR3 protein duplicates are merged, each entry listing the most common genes and DNA. The sample table lists some 97,000 distinct CDR3 sequences, approximately 95% of them with a count of one. The ten largest clones capture 0.3% to 0.35% of the sample. The sample comprised CD8+ T cells from PBMCs. The receptor set was obtained from a human donor with Susac syndrome.

The CDR3 here is CATSREAQGNTDTQYF. Written as DNA, the CDR3 is TGTGCCACCAGCAGAGAGGCACAGGGGAACACAGATACGCAGTATTTT. The chain has TRBV15 and TRBJ2-3; 7 bases are a match to TRBD1. The V gene's germline CDR1 is LNHNV and CDR2 YYDKDF (reference sequence). The CDR3 runs 16 residues. J was trimmed by 2 bases and V by 0 bases; bases with no gene match: 5.

This chain uses TRBV7-9 with TRBJ1-6; D ambiguous. Germline-derived CDR1 and CDR2 are SEHNR and FQNEAQ (reference sequence). V dropped 6 bases and J dropped 8 bases, with 14 bases sitting between them. The CDR3 is made up of 14 amino acids. The CDR3 protein is CASRGVGVDSPLHF. The CDR3 DNA sequence: TGTGCCAGCAGAGGCGTCGGTGTCGATTCACCCCTCCACTTT.

The J gene is TRBJ2-7, the V gene TRBV11-2, with 7 bases aligning to TRBD1. The CDR3 extends over 16 amino acids. Per the germline V gene, CDR1 is SGHAT and CDR2 is FQNNGV. The V segment lost 1 base and the J segment 0 bases; nucleotides outside the gene matches: 6. The DNA for the CDR3 is TGTGCCAGCAGCTTAGCGATGACAGGGTACTCCTACGAGCAGTACTTC. The encoded protein is CASSLAMTGYSYEQYF.

The chain is built from TRBV9 and TRBJ2-1; 14 positions match TRBD2. Trimming removed 4 bases from V and 9 bases from J; junction bases left unmatched: 6. CDR1 and CDR2 from the germline V gene are SGDLS and YYNGEE. This CDR3 spans 15 amino acids. CDR3 nucleotides: TGTGCCAGCAGCCCTGGGACTAGCGGGAGTGGTGAGCAGTTCTTC. It translates to CASSPGTSGSGEQFF.

V and J are TRBV29-1 and TRBJ2-7; a possible D gene is TRBD1 (7 bases). With 5 bases removed from V and 3 bases from J, the gap between germline ends came to 14 bases. Germline V gene sequence: CDR1 SQVTM, CDR2 ANQGSEA. The CDR3 totals 13 residues. CDR3 in amino acids: CSVYAGGNYEQYF. DNA of the CDR3: TGCAGCGTTTACGCAGGGGGGAACTACGAGCAGTACTTC.

This chain connects TRBV5-6 to TRBJ2-5; the D call may be TRBD1 or TRBD2 (5 bases each). The CDR3 is 15 residues long. V was shortened by 1 base and J by 2 bases, with 12 bases between the two germline ends. Germline CDR1 is SGHDT and CDR2 is YYEEEE. CDR3 in amino acids: CASSLLRGRQETQYF. The CDR3 DNA is TGTGCCAGCAGCTTGTTGAGGGGTCGGCAAGAGACCCAGTACTTC.

The CDR3 region is CSARGLAGSSGANVLTF. The DNA of the CDR3 is TGCAGTGCACGGGGCCTAGCGGGGAGCTCTGGGGCCAACGTCCTGACTTTC. The chain recombines TRBV20-1 with TRBJ2-6; TRBD2 matches at 9 bases. V lost 6 bases and J lost 0; bases outside the gene matches: 9. This CDR3 comprises 17 residues. CDR1 and CDR2 (germline): DFQATT, SNEGSKA (reference sequence).

For the CDR3, the DNA is TGTGCCAGCAGCTTAGAAAACGGGGGCGCAGATACGCAGTATTTT. Translation gives CASSLENGGADTQYF. This sequence joins TRBV13 and TRBJ2-3; D is perhaps TRBD1 or TRBD2 (6 bases each). Germline assignment: CDR1 PRHDT and CDR2 FYEKMQ (reference sequence). The V end lost 1 base, the J end lost 4 bases, and 12 bases lay between the germline ends. The CDR3 runs 15 residues. The variable domain in full, with the rest retrieved from reference TRBV13 and TRBJ2-3, is AAGVIQSPRHLIKEKRETATLKCYPIPRHDTVYWYQQGPGQDPQFLISFYEKMQSDKGSIPDRFSAQQFSDYHSELNMSSLELGDSALYFCASSLENGGADTQYFGPGTRLTVL.

This chain links TRBV7-9 with TRBJ2-7; D may be TRBD1 (6 bases). The CDR3 is made up of 11 amino acids. Germline CDR1 reads SEHNR; CDR2 reads FQNEAQ (reference sequence). DNA of the CDR3: TGTGCACTACAGGGTACCTACGAGCAGTACTTC. Translating gives CALQGTYEQYF.

The rearrangement links TRBV20-1 to TRBJ2-1; no clear D. This CDR3 region has 13 residues. The V and J ends lost 3 bases and 9 bases respectively, with 15 bases between them. Germline V gene sequence: CDR1 DFQATT, CDR2 SNEGSKA (reference sequence). This CDR3 reads CSASAPVGGEQFF. DNA for the CDR3: TGCAGTGCTAGTGCCCCGGTCGGTGGTGAGCAGTTCTTC.

This rearrangement joins TRBV12-3 or TRBV12-4 to TRBJ2-3; D is undetermined. This CDR3 spans 9 amino acids. The V end was cut by 6 bases, the J end by 14 bases, with 9 bases between. The CDR3 loop reads CASSSPLYF. The DNA for the CDR3 is TGTGCCAGCAGCTCACCCCTGTATTTT.

The chain uses TRBV7-9 and TRBJ1-1; D gene unclear. V lost 2 bases to trimming and J lost 2 bases, with 6 bases between them. The germline V gene has CDR1 SEHNR and CDR2 FQNEAQ (reference sequence). The CDR3 loop spans 13 amino acids. The CDR3 loop is CASSLPENTEAFF. As DNA, the CDR3 is TGTGCCAGCAGCTTACCAGAAAACACTGAAGCTTTCTTT.

This sequence joins TRBV24-1 and TRBJ1-2; D is possibly TRBD1 (6 bases). Trimming stripped 3 bases from V and 3 bases from J, with 10 bases between. The V gene's germline CDR1 is KGHDR and CDR2 SFDVKD. This CDR3 is built from 14 residues. This CDR3 reads CATSDRTVYYGYTF. The CDR3 nucleotides are TGTGCCACCAGTGATCGGACAGTCTACTATGGCTACACCTTC.

This sequence joins TRBV5-4 and TRBJ2-3; possibly TRBD2 for D (6 bases). CDR1 and CDR2 from the germline V gene are SGHNT and YYREEE (reference sequence). Trimming cost V 1 base and J 2 bases, with 11 bases left between them. This CDR3 contains 15 residues. The CDR3 spells CASSLTSSFTDTQYF. The CDR3 DNA follows: TGTGCCAGCAGCTTGACTAGCAGCTTCACAGATACGCAGTATTTT.

V is TRBV7-6 and J is TRBJ2-3; D is ambiguous. Germline V gene lookup returns CDR1 SGHVS and CDR2 FNYEAQ. This CDR3 comprises 13 residues. Trimming removed 0 bases at V and 8 bases at J, with 9 bases between. CDR3 sequence (DNA): TGTGCCAGCAGCTTAGCTCCTTTTCGTACGCAGTATTTT. This encodes CASSLAPFRTQYF. Full variable domain (rest looked up from reference TRBV7-6 and TRBJ2-3): GAGVSQSPRYKVTKRGQDVALRCDPISGHVSLYWYRQALGQGPEFLTYFNYEAQQDKSGLPNDRFSAERPEGSISTLTIQRTEQRDSAMYRCASSLAPFRTQYFGPGTRLTVL.

J is TRBJ2-6 and V is TRBV13; D remains ambiguous. CDR1 and CDR2 (germline): PRHDT, FYEKMQ (reference sequence). The germline V and J ends were trimmed by 5 bases and 2 bases, with 7 bases remaining between them. CDR3 size: 14 residues. CDR3 protein: CASSLLAGANVLTF. In DNA, the CDR3 is TGTGCCAGCAGCCTTTTGGCTGGGGCCAACGTCCTGACTTTC.

The gene calls are TRBV20-1 and TRBJ2-1; 11 nucleotides line up with TRBD1. CDR1 and CDR2 from the germline V gene are DFQATT and SNEGSKA (reference sequence). The CDR3 has 16 amino acids. V dropped 5 bases and J dropped 6; count of bases not matched to a gene: 12. The CDR3 DNA reads TGCAGTGCTTGCACCGGGACAGGGGGAGGTTTCAATGAGCAGTTCTTC. This sequence encodes CSACTGTGGGFNEQFF.

The chain is built from TRBV9 and TRBJ2-1, with 9 bases aligning to TRBD2. The J segment lost 4 bases and the V segment lost 0 bases, leaving 2 bases of the junction unmatched. CDR3 length: 15 amino acids. In germline, CDR1 is SGDLS, CDR2 YYNGEE. The CDR3 nucleotides are TGTGCCAGCAGCGTAGCTAGCGGGGAATACAATGAGCAGTTCTTC. This translates into CASSVASGEYNEQFF.

This sequence joins TRBV29-1 and TRBJ2-1, with D possibly called TRBD1 or TRBD2 (5 bases each). The CDR3 has 16 residues. V lost 5 bases and J lost 4, with 21 bases in between. Germline V gives CDR1 SQVTM, CDR2 ANQGSEA. The CDR3 nucleotides are TGCAGCGTTTTACCAAGGGAGACAGAGACTTACAATGAGCAGTTCTTC. Protein product: CSVLPRETETYNEQFF.

The chain links TRBV18 to TRBJ2-5, with D maybe TRBD1 (7 bases). Trimming took off 2 bases at V and 4 bases at J, with 20 bases between the two ends. Germline CDR1 and CDR2: KGHSH and LQKENI. CDR3 length: 17 residues. The CDR3 nucleotides read TGTGCCAGCTCACCAACCGCCGCGGGACAGACCAGAGAGACCCAGTACTTC. Translation: CASSPTAAGQTRETQYF.

The chain is built from TRBV6-1 and TRBJ2-5; 7 positions match TRBD1. Trimming took 7 bases from V and 2 from J; bases not matched to a gene: 16. The length of the CDR3 is 17 residues. The germline CDR1 and CDR2 sequences are MNHNS and SASEGT. This CDR3 is CASISVEGARGQETQYF. In DNA, the CDR3 is TGTGCCAGCATCTCTGTCGAGGGGGCGAGGGGGCAAGAGACCCAGTACTTC.

This chain uses TRBV12-3 or TRBV12-4 with TRBJ2-1; 8 positions match TRBD2. With V trimmed by 3 bases and J by 8 bases, 3 bases remained unmatched. The CDR3 extends over 13 amino acids. For the CDR3, the DNA is TGTGCCAGCAGTTTGACTAGCGCGGATGAGCAGTTCTTC. Encoded protein: CASSLTSADEQFF.

The chain employs TRBV29-1 and TRBJ2-3, with D possibly being TRBD1 or TRBD2 (5 bases each). The CDR3 extends over 16 amino acids. Per germline, CDR1 SQVTM and CDR2 ANQGSEA. The germline V and J ends were trimmed by 8 bases and 2 bases, with 23 bases remaining between them. Written as DNA, the CDR3 is TGCAGCCTGAGCGGACACTACGGGGAAGCCACAGATACGCAGTATTTT. This sequence encodes CSLSGHYGEATDTQYF.

The V call is TRBV11-2, the J call TRBJ2-7, with unresolved D. The CDR3 contains 15 residues. V lost 5 bases and J 0 bases, leaving 14 bases between the germline ends. CDR1 and CDR2 (germline): SGHAT, FQNNGV. The CDR3 loop reads CASSPIPGTSYEQYF. CDR3 DNA sequence: TGTGCCAGCAGCCCGATACCAGGCACCTCCTACGAGCAGTACTTC.

The V gene is TRBV20-1, the J gene TRBJ2-1, with D possibly TRBD2 on 6 matching bases. Trimming pared 6 bases from V and 0 bases from J, leaving 12 bases between. The V gene's germline CDR1 is DFQATT and CDR2 SNEGSKA (reference sequence). This CDR3 spans 14 amino acids. Here the CDR3 DNA reads TGCAGTGCCCGAGGGAGGAGCTCCTACAATGAGCAGTTCTTC. Protein: CSARGRSSYNEQFF.

The chain couples TRBV2 to TRBJ2-3, with D perhaps TRBD1 or TRBD2 (6 bases each). This CDR3 has 14 residues. Looked up from germline, CDR1 is SNHLY and CDR2 is FYNNEI. V lost 8 bases to trimming and J lost 0 bases, with 12 bases between them. For the CDR3, the DNA is TGTGCCAGCCCCGGGGGCGATAGCACAGATACGCAGTATTTT. Translated, it gives CASPGGDSTDTQYF.